This T cell receptor (beta chain) emerged from a study of blood T cell repertoires in COVID-19. Looking at the study overall: Samples representing acute and convalescent COVID-19 were sourced from the United States, Italy and Spain.

Data came from immunoSEQ multiplex PCR; TCRdb stores just in-frame clones and leaves some out. Of 26,000 or so clones listed, approximately 64% are singletons. The CDR3 is made up of 13 amino acids. Germline V gene lookup returns CDR1 MDHEN and CDR2 SYDVKM. The V end lost 7 bases, the J end lost 5 bases, and 14 bases lay between the germline ends. The chain has TRBV28 and TRBJ1-1; D unresolved. The sample consisted of peripheral blood. The origin of this receptor is a man aged 55 to 70 with active or convalescent COVID-19. CDR3 DNA: TGTGCCAGCACCCCAACTTGGAGGACTGAAGCTTTCTTT. Translating gives CASTPTWRTEAFF.